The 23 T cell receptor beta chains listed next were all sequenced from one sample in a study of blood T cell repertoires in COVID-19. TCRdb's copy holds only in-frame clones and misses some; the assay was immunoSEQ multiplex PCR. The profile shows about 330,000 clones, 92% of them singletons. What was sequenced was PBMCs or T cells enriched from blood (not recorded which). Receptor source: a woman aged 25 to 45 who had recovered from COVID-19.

The CDR3 protein is CASSHEESEQYF. CDR3 DNA: TGTGCCAGCAGCCACGAAGAGTCCGAGCAGTACTTC. The genes are TRBV3-1 (or the pseudogene TRBV3-2) and TRBJ2-7; D remains unclear. This CDR3 region has 12 residues. Germline CDR1 LGHDT, CDR2 YNNKEL (reference sequence). V gave up 3 bases and J gave up 6 bases, with 9 bases separating them.

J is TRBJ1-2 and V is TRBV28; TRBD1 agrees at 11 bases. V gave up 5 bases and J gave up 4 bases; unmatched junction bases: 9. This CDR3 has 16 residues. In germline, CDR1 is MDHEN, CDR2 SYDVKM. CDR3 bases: TGTGCCAGCAGTATCTCAGGACAGGGGGCAGGCTATGGCTACACCTTC. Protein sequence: CASSISGQGAGYGYTF.

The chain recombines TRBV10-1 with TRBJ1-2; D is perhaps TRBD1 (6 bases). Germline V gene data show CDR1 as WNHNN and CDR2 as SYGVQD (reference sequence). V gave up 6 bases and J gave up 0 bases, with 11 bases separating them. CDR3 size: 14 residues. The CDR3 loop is CASRRTVANYGYTF. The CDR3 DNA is TGCGCCAGCAGACGGACAGTCGCTAACTATGGCTACACCTTC.

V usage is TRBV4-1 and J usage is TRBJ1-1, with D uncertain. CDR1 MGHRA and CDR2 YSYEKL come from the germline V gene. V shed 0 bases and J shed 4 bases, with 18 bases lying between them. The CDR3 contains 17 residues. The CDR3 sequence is CASSQDIGSSRSTEAFF. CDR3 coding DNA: TGCGCCAGCAGCCAAGATATAGGCAGCTCGCGGAGCACTGAAGCTTTCTTT.

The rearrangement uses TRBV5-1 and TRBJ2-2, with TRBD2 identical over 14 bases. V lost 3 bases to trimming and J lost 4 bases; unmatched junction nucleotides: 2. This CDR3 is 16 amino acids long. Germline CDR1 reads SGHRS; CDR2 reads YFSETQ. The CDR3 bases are TGCGCCAGCAGCTATGGACTAGCGGGGGGCACCGGGGAGCTGTTTTTT. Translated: CASSYGLAGGTGELFF. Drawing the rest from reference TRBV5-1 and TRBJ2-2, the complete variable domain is KAGVTQTPRYLIKTRGQQVTLSCSPISGHRSVSWYQQTPGQGLQFLFEYFSETQRNKGNFPGRFSGRQFSNSRSEMNVSTLELGDSALYLCASSYGLAGGTGELFFGEGSRLTVL.

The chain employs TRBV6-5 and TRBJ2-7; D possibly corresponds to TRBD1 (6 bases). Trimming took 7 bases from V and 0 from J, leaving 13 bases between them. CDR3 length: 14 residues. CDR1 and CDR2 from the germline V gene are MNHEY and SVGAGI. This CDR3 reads CASTSGTNSYEQYF. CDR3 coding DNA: TGTGCCAGCACCTCCGGGACAAACTCCTACGAGCAGTACTTC.

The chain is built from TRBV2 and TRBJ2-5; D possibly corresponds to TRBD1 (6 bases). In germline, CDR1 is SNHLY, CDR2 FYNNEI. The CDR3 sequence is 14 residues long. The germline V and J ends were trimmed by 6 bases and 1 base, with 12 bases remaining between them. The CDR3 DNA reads TGTGCCAGCAGACAACAGGGAGCCCAAGAGACCCAGTACTTC. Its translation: CASRQQGAQETQYF.

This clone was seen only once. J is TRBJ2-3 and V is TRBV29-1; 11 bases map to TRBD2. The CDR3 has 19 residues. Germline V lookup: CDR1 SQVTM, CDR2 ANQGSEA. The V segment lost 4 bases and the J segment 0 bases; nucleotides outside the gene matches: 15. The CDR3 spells CSVVFFLAGGGYSTDTQYF. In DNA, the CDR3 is TGCAGCGTTGTTTTCTTCCTAGCGGGAGGAGGATATAGCACAGATACGCAGTATTTT.

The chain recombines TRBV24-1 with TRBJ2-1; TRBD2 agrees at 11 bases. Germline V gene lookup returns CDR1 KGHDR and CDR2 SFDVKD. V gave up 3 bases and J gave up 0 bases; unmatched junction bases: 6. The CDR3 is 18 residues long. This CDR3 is CATSDTGLAESSYNEQFF. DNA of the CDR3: TGTGCCACCAGTGATACGGGACTAGCGGAAAGCTCCTACAATGAGCAGTTCTTC.

CDR3: CASRIHVNEKLFF. For the CDR3, the DNA is TGCGCCAGCAGAATTCATGTCAATGAAAAACTGTTTTTT. The chain uses TRBV10-1 and TRBJ1-4; D unclear. Trimming took 6 bases from V and 5 from J, leaving 10 bases between them. Germline loops: CDR1 WNHNN, CDR2 SYGVQD (reference sequence). This CDR3 comprises 13 residues.

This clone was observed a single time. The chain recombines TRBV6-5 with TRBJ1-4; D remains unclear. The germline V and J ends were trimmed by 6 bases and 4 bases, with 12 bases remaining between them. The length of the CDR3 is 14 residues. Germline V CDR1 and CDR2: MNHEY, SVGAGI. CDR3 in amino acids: CASSPDSGNEKLFF. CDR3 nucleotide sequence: TGTGCCAGCAGCCCGGACTCCGGTAATGAAAAACTGTTTTTT.

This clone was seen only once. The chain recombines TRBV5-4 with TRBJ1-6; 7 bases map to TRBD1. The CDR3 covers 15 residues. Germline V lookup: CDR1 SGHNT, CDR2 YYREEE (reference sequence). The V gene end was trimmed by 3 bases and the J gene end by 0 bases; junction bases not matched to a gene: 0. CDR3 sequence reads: CASSSGGSYNSPLHF. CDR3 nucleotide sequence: TGTGCCAGCAGCTCAGGGGGCTCCTATAATTCACCCCTCCACTTT.

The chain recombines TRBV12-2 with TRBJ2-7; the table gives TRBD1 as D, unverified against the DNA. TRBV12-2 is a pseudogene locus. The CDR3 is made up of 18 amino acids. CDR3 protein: CASRLERVRTGRVYEQYF. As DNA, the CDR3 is TGTGCAAGTCGCTTAGAGCGGGTCCGGACAGGCAGGGTCTACGAGCAGTACTTC.

CDR3 protein: CAISMQGARETQYF. The CDR3 nucleotides are TGTGCCATCTCCATGCAGGGGGCGCGAGAGACCCAGTACTTC. The chain joins TRBV6-5 to TRBJ2-5; 8 nucleotides line up with TRBD1. Per the germline V gene, CDR1 is MNHEY and CDR2 is SVGAGI. The CDR3 totals 14 residues. V shed 10 bases, J shed 4 bases, and the junction held 11 bases outside the gene matches.

The CDR3, as DNA: TGTGCCAGCAGCCCCCCCCCAGGGTCGATGAACACTGAAGCTTTCTTT. It specifies CASSPPPGSMNTEAFF. The chain employs TRBV7-9 and TRBJ1-1; possible D gene TRBD1, 5 bases. The CDR3 loop spans 16 amino acids. With 5 bases removed from V and 0 bases from J, the gap between germline ends came to 16 bases. Germline V gives CDR1 SEHNR, CDR2 FQNEAQ (reference sequence).

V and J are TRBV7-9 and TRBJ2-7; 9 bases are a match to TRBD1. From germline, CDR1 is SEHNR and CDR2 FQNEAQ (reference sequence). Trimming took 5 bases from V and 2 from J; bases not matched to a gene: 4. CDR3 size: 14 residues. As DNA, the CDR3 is TGTGCCAGCAGCCAGGGACAGGGACCCTACGAGCAGTACTTC. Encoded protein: CASSQGQGPYEQYF. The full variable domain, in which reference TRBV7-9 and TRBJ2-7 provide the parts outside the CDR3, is DTGVSQNPRHKITKRGQNVTFRCDPISEHNRLYWYRQTLGQGPEFLTYFQNEAQLEKSRLLSDRFSAERPKGSFSTLEIQRTEQGDSAMYLCASSQGQGPYEQYFGPGTRLTVT.

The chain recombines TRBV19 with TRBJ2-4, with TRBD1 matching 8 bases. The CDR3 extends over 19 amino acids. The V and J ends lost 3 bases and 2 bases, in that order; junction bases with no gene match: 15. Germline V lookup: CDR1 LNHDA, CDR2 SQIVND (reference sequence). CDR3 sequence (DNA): TGTGCCAGTAGTATCAGCCAAATCGCAGGGGGCCGGACCAAAAACATTCAGTACTTC. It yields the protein CASSISQIAGGRTKNIQYF.

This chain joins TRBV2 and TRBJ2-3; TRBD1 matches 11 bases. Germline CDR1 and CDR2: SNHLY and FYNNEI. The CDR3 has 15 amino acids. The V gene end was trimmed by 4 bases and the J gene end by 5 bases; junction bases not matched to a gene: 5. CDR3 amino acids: CASSVGQGALDTQYF. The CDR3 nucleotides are TGTGCCAGCAGTGTTGGACAGGGGGCTCTAGATACGCAGTATTTT.

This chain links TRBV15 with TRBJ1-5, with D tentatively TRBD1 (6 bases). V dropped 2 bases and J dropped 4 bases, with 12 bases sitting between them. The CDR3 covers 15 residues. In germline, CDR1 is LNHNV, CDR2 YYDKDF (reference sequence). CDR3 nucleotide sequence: TGTGCCACCAGCAGAACCGGGGGGGCGAATCAGCCCCAGCATTTT. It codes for CATSRTGGANQPQHF.

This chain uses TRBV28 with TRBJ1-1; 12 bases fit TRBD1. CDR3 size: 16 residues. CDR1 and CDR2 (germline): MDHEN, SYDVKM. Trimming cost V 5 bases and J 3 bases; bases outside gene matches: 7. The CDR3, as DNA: TGTGCCAGCAGTCTCTGGGACAGGGGGCGTCACACTGAAGCTTTCTTT. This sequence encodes CASSLWDRGRHTEAFF.

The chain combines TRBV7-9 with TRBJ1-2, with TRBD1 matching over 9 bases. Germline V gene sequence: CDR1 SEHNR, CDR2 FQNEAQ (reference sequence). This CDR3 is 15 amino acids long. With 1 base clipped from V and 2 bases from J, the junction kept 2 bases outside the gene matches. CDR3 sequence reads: CASSLGTGGNYGYTF. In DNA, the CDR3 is TGTGCCAGCAGCTTAGGCACAGGGGGCAACTATGGCTACACCTTC.

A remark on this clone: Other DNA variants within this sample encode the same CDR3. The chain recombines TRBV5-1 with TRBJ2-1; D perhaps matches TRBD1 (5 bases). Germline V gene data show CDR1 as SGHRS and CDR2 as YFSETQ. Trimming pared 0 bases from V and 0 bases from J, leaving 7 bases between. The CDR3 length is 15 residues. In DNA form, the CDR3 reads TGCGCCAGCAGCTTGGGTCAGGGCTCCTACAATGAGCAGTTCTTC. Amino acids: CASSLGQGSYNEQFF.

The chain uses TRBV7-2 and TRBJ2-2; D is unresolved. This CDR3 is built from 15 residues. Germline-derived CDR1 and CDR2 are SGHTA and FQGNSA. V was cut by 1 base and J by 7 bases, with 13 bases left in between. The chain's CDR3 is CASSLEARESGELFF. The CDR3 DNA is TGTGCCAGCAGCTTAGAGGCTAGAGAAAGCGGGGAGCTGTTTTTT.